This T cell receptor (beta chain) was captured by sequencing in a study of blood T cells in healthy people across ages. Next came a second PCR, run for about 6 to 12 cycles, which used a sample-barcoded 5' primer along with a J-beta primer mix. TCRdb re-called the 5' RACE reads with MiXCR, one entry per CDR3 protein. Of some 1,800,000 distinct CDR3 sequences in the sample, roughly two fifths were seen once. This clonotype was recorded a few times. Material: blood. This TCR was sampled from a human donor in good health.

The CDR3 sequence: CASSLHSGKLFF. The CDR3 DNA reads as TGTGCCAGCAGCTTACATTCGGGAAAACTGTTTTTT. The chain links TRBV11-2 to TRBJ1-4; D is ambiguous. Germline V gene lookup returns CDR1 SGHAT and CDR2 FQNNGV. The CDR3 sequence is 12 residues long. The germline V and J ends were trimmed by 2 bases and 10 bases, with 8 bases remaining between them. The variable domain in full, with the rest retrieved from reference TRBV11-2 and TRBJ1-4, is EAGVAQSPRYKIIEKRQSVAFWCNPISGHATLYWYQQILGQGPKLLIQFQNNGVVDDSQLPKDRFSAERLKGVDSTLKIQPAKLEDSAVYLCASSLHSGKLFFGSGTQLSVL.